These T cell receptor beta chains were read from a single sample in a study of T cell repertoires in cytomegalovirus infection. TCRdb reprocessed the reads with MiXCR, giving one entry per CDR3 protein. The table records fewer than 550,000 distinct CDR3 sequences, approximately 16% of them present only once. Source material: CD8+ T cells from PBMCs. These receptor sequences come from a human donor in good health (CMV status not recorded). Some clones in this sample may be carry-over from other donors' samples. Each CDR3 is given with its conserved first and last residue. Each record gives: CDR3 length, clone size, V gene, J gene, D gene, CDR3 DNA, CDR3 protein. The D gene is left open where the match is weak. Part of the rows lack a size; the others show once, few, many or a class for expanded clones.

CDR3 length: 14; clone size: -; V gene: TRBV5-1; J gene: TRBJ1-1; D gene: -; CDR3 DNA: TGCGCCAGCCGCGTTTTTTTGGGAGGGACTGAAGCTTTCTTT; CDR3 protein: CASRVFLGGTEAFF
CDR3 length: 15; clone size: many; V gene: TRBV6-5; J gene: TRBJ1-1; D gene: -; CDR3 DNA: TGTGCCAGCAGCTCTCAGGGAGGCGCGGGTACTGAAGCTTTCTTT; CDR3 protein: CASSSQGGAGTEAFF
CDR3 length: 13; clone size: -; V gene: TRBV12-5; J gene: TRBJ2-2; D gene: -; CDR3 DNA: TGTGCTAGTGGTTTGAGGGTGAACGGGGAGCTGTTTTTT; CDR3 protein: CASGLRVNGELFF
CDR3 length: 16; clone size: many; V gene: TRBV7-9; J gene: TRBJ1-1; D gene: -; CDR3 DNA: TGTGCCAGCAGCTTAACGGAAACAGGGCGCGGCACTGAAGCTTTCTTT; CDR3 protein: CASSLTETGRGTEAFF
CDR3 length: 16; clone size: few; V gene: TRBV24-1; J gene: TRBJ2-3; D gene: -; CDR3 DNA: TGTGCCACCAGTGATTCCGCCACAGGGATCGCAGATACGCAGTATTTT; CDR3 protein: CATSDSATGIADTQYF
CDR3 length: 15; clone size: many; V gene: TRBV2; J gene: TRBJ2-3; D gene: TRBD2; CDR3 DNA: TGTGCCATGATCGGACTAGCGGGGTCCCCGTATACGCAGTATTTT; CDR3 protein: CAMIGLAGSPYTQYF
CDR3 length: 17; clone size: few; V gene: TRBV2; J gene: TRBJ2-4; D gene: -; CDR3 DNA: TGTGCCAGCAGTGAACGCAGGGTCTCGCTCCCCAAAAACATTCAGTACTTC; CDR3 protein: CASSERRVSLPKNIQYF
CDR3 length: 17; clone size: -; V gene: TRBV19; J gene: TRBJ2-5; D gene: -; CDR3 DNA: TGTGCCAGTACTTCTCTTAGGGGCGGAACCCCGGCGGAGACCCAGTACTTC; CDR3 protein: CASTSLRGGTPAETQYF
CDR3 length: 16; clone size: -; V gene: TRBV19; J gene: TRBJ1-1; D gene: -; CDR3 DNA: TGTGCCAGTAGTACCTACGAGACAGGTATGAACACTGAAGCTTTCTTT; CDR3 protein: CASSTYETGMNTEAFF
CDR3 length: 18; clone size: -; V gene: TRBV11-2; J gene: TRBJ2-1; D gene: TRBD1; CDR3 DNA: TGTGCCCGCAGCTCAACGAGAGGGGGCAAGACCTTCTACAATGGGCAGTTCTTC; CDR3 protein: CARSSTRGGKTFYNGQFF
CDR3 length: 14; clone size: many; V gene: TRBV27; J gene: TRBJ2-1; D gene: -; CDR3 DNA: TGTGCCAGCAGTACGTCCCCGAGAGGGGGTGAGCAGTTCTTC; CDR3 protein: CASSTSPRGGEQFF
CDR3 length: 14; clone size: many; V gene: TRBV7-9; J gene: TRBJ2-7; D gene: TRBD2; CDR3 DNA: TGTGCCAGCAGCTATGCTACCAACGGGGGGGAGCAGTACTTC; CDR3 protein: CASSYATNGGEQYF
CDR3 length: 12; clone size: many; V gene: TRBV29-1; J gene: TRBJ1-5; D gene: TRBD1; CDR3 DNA: TGCAGCGTACAAGGGGGCCGGGAGCCCCAGCATTTT; CDR3 protein: CSVQGGREPQHF
CDR3 length: 12; clone size: few; V gene: TRBV6-1; J gene: TRBJ1-6; D gene: -; CDR3 DNA: TGTGCCAGCAGGTCCCTGGAGTCACCCCTCCACTTT; CDR3 protein: CASRSLESPLHF
CDR3 length: 15; clone size: few; V gene: TRBV4-1; J gene: TRBJ1-5; D gene: -; CDR3 DNA: TGCGCCAGCAGCCAAGCTAGTGATAGCAATCAGCCCCAGCATTTT; CDR3 protein: CASSQASDSNQPQHF
CDR3 length: 16; clone size: -; V gene: TRBV5-4; J gene: TRBJ2-5; D gene: -; CDR3 DNA: TGTGCAAGCAGTCGGTGCCCCCGGGAATCATCAGATACCCAGTACTTC; CDR3 protein: CASSRCPRESSDTQYF
CDR3 length: 15; clone size: many; V gene: TRBV27; J gene: TRBJ1-5; D gene: TRBD1; CDR3 DNA: TGTGCCAGCAGTACTGGACAGGGGGCTGTACAGCCCCAGCATTTT; CDR3 protein: CASSTGQGAVQPQHF
CDR3 length: 15; clone size: -; V gene: TRBV7-9; J gene: TRBJ1-3; D gene: -; CDR3 DNA: TGTGCCAGCAGCTCCCCTCGGGACACCCGGAACACCATATATTTT; CDR3 protein: CASSSPRDTRNTIYF
CDR3 length: 14; clone size: many; V gene: TRBV13; J gene: TRBJ2-3; D gene: -; CDR3 DNA: TGTGCCAGCAGCTTCGGACAAGCCACAGATACGCAGTATTTT; CDR3 protein: CASSFGQATDTQYF
CDR3 length: 13; clone size: few; V gene: TRBV5-1; J gene: TRBJ2-3; D gene: -; CDR3 DNA: TGCGCCAGCAGCAGGGGCCTAGAGGATACGCAGTATTTT; CDR3 protein: CASSRGLEDTQYF
CDR3 length: 13; clone size: -; V gene: TRBV24-1; J gene: TRBJ1-1; D gene: -; CDR3 DNA: TGTGCCACCAGTGCGGCAAGGAACACTGAAGCTTTCTTT; CDR3 protein: CATSAARNTEAFF
CDR3 length: 13; clone size: many; V gene: TRBV7-9; J gene: TRBJ1-1; D gene: TRBD1; CDR3 DNA: TGTGCCAGCAGCGCAGGGGGGAACACTGAAGCTTTCTTT; CDR3 protein: CASSAGGNTEAFF
CDR3 length: 14; clone size: many; V gene: TRBV28; J gene: TRBJ2-7; D gene: -; CDR3 DNA: TGTGCCAGCAGTGATCGGCCGAAAGGATACGAGCAGTACTTC; CDR3 protein: CASSDRPKGYEQYF
CDR3 length: 15; clone size: -; V gene: TRBV27; J gene: TRBJ1-1; D gene: -; CDR3 DNA: TGTGCCAGCCCCGGGGGGAAGAATTTGAACACTGAAGCTTGCTTT; CDR3 protein: CASPGGKNLNTEACF
CDR3 length: 15; clone size: -; V gene: TRBV7-9; J gene: TRBJ1-1; D gene: -; CDR3 DNA: TGTGCCGGGGTCGGGCTGGACATTACGAATACTGAAGCTTTCTTT; CDR3 protein: CAGVGLDITNTEAFF
CDR3 length: 15; clone size: many; V gene: TRBV27; J gene: TRBJ2-2; D gene: TRBD1; CDR3 DNA: TGTGCCAGCAGTTTTGGGACAGGGGACACCGGGGAGCTGTTTTTT; CDR3 protein: CASSFGTGDTGELFF
CDR3 length: 14; clone size: -; V gene: TRBV30; J gene: TRBJ2-7; D gene: TRBD1; CDR3 DNA: TGTGCCTCAACCATGGACAGGGGCCCCTACGAGCAGTACTTC; CDR3 protein: CASTMDRGPYEQYF
CDR3 length: 12; clone size: few; V gene: TRBV27; J gene: TRBJ2-7; D gene: -; CDR3 DNA: TGTGCCAGCAGTCTACAAACAGGAGAGCAGTACTTC; CDR3 protein: CASSLQTGEQYF
CDR3 length: 13; clone size: many; V gene: TRBV12-3/TRBV12-4; J gene: TRBJ2-2; D gene: -; CDR3 DNA: TGTGCCAGCAGTTTAGCCTCGGCCGGGGAGCTGTTTTTT; CDR3 protein: CASSLASAGELFF
CDR3 length: 14; clone size: -; V gene: TRBV9; J gene: TRBJ2-3; D gene: -; CDR3 DNA: TGTGCCAGCAGCGAGGGGGACGTCACAGATACGCAGTATTTT; CDR3 protein: CASSEGDVTDTQYF
CDR3 length: 16; clone size: many; V gene: TRBV7-3; J gene: TRBJ1-1; D gene: -; CDR3 DNA: TGTGCCAGCAGCTTAATAGGGCCGGGACCGAACACTGAAGCTTTCTTT; CDR3 protein: CASSLIGPGPNTEAFF
CDR3 length: 14; clone size: -; V gene: TRBV6-1; J gene: TRBJ2-7; D gene: -; CDR3 DNA: TGTGCCAGCAGTTCCGGGGCCCCGGCCCTCGAGCAGTACTTC; CDR3 protein: CASSSGAPALEQYF
CDR3 length: 14; clone size: -; V gene: TRBV28; J gene: TRBJ1-2; D gene: -; CDR3 DNA: TGTGCCAGCAGCCCTCCGGGGACCGGCTATGGCTACACCTTC; CDR3 protein: CASSPPGTGYGYTF
CDR3 length: 16; clone size: few; V gene: TRBV27; J gene: TRBJ2-2; D gene: TRBD1; CDR3 DNA: TGTGCCAGCAGTTTAGGAGCCAGGGGGAGCACCGGGGAGCTGTTTTTT; CDR3 protein: CASSLGARGSTGELFF
CDR3 length: 17; clone size: many; V gene: TRBV11-1; J gene: TRBJ2-2; D gene: TRBD1; CDR3 DNA: TGTGCCAGCAGCGCGAGACCGGGACAGGGGGCCGTCGGGGAGCTGTTTTTT; CDR3 protein: CASSARPGQGAVGELFF
CDR3 length: 15; clone size: few; V gene: TRBV30; J gene: TRBJ2-7; D gene: TRBD2; CDR3 DNA: TGTGCCTGGAAGAGAGGCGGGAGGGGGGGGTACGAGCAGTACTTC; CDR3 protein: CAWKRGGRGGYEQYF
CDR3 length: 15; clone size: -; V gene: TRBV18; J gene: TRBJ2-2; D gene: -; CDR3 DNA: TGTGCCAGCTCACCACGGGATGCGAACACCGGGGAGCTGTTTTTT; CDR3 protein: CASSPRDANTGELFF
CDR3 length: 15; clone size: -; V gene: TRBV27; J gene: TRBJ2-7; D gene: -; CDR3 DNA: TGTGCCAGCAGTTTATCGAGAGACCCCTCCTACGAGCAGTACTTC; CDR3 protein: CASSLSRDPSYEQYF
CDR3 length: 17; clone size: many; V gene: TRBV4-1; J gene: TRBJ2-7; D gene: TRBD2; CDR3 DNA: TGCGCCAGCAGCCAAGAACCAGCGGGAGCTCCACCCTACGAGCAGTACTTC; CDR3 protein: CASSQEPAGAPPYEQYF
CDR3 length: 14; clone size: -; V gene: TRBV20-1; J gene: TRBJ2-7; D gene: -; CDR3 DNA: TGCAGTGCTAGAGATCGGTTGCGGTACTACGAGCAGTACTTC; CDR3 protein: CSARDRLRYYEQYF
CDR3 length: 13; clone size: few; V gene: TRBV5-6; J gene: TRBJ2-5; D gene: -; CDR3 DNA: TGTGCCAGCACCGGGACAAGCCAAGAGACCCAGTACTTC; CDR3 protein: CASTGTSQETQYF
CDR3 length: 13; clone size: many; V gene: TRBV7-6; J gene: TRBJ1-2; D gene: -; CDR3 DNA: TGTGCCAGCAGCTTAGGCCCAGGGAATGGCTACACCTTC; CDR3 protein: CASSLGPGNGYTF
CDR3 length: 16; clone size: few; V gene: TRBV6-1; J gene: TRBJ1-2; D gene: -; CDR3 DNA: TGTGCCAGCAGTGAAATGGGGCAGCCTAGTCACTATGGCTACACCTTC; CDR3 protein: CASSEMGQPSHYGYTF
CDR3 length: 14; clone size: -; V gene: TRBV5-1; J gene: TRBJ1-2; D gene: TRBD1; CDR3 DNA: TGCGCCAGCAGCCGAACAGGGGGCGGCTATGGCTACACCTTC; CDR3 protein: CASSRTGGGYGYTF
CDR3 length: 13; clone size: many; V gene: TRBV7-9; J gene: TRBJ2-7; D gene: -; CDR3 DNA: TGTGCCAGCAGCTTAGCGTGGGAGTCCGAGCAGTACTTC; CDR3 protein: CASSLAWESEQYF
CDR3 length: 15; clone size: many; V gene: TRBV5-1; J gene: TRBJ1-5; D gene: -; CDR3 DNA: TGCGCCAGCAGCCCTACGGGGATTAGCAATCAGCCCCAGCATTTT; CDR3 protein: CASSPTGISNQPQHF
CDR3 length: 15; clone size: few; V gene: TRBV4-1; J gene: TRBJ1-6; D gene: -; CDR3 DNA: TGCGCCAGCAGCCAAGACGAGGGCTATAATTCACCCCTCCACTTT; CDR3 protein: CASSQDEGYNSPLHF
CDR3 length: 14; clone size: -; V gene: TRBV5-6; J gene: TRBJ1-5; D gene: -; CDR3 DNA: TGTGCCAGCAGCGAGGGGGTTCGCAATCAGCCCCAGCATTTT; CDR3 protein: CASSEGVRNQPQHF
CDR3 length: 14; clone size: few; V gene: TRBV4-2; J gene: TRBJ1-4; D gene: -; CDR3 DNA: TGTGCCAGCAACCAGGGAAGCTCTAATGAAAAACTGTTTTTT; CDR3 protein: CASNQGSSNEKLFF
CDR3 length: 16; clone size: few; V gene: TRBV27; J gene: TRBJ2-2; D gene: TRBD2; CDR3 DNA: TGTGCCAGCAGTCCCGAAAGCGGGGGGGGCACCGGGGAGCTGTTTTTT; CDR3 protein: CASSPESGGGTGELFF
CDR3 length: 15; clone size: -; V gene: TRBV6-8; J gene: TRBJ1-2; D gene: -; CDR3 DNA: TGTGCCAGCAGTCTCCGGGACACGGGGAGCGAAGGCTACACCTTC; CDR3 protein: CASSLRDTGSEGYTF
CDR3 length: 15; clone size: many; V gene: TRBV4-2; J gene: TRBJ1-1; D gene: -; CDR3 DNA: TGTGCCAGCAGCCAAAACAACAGGCTGAACACTGAAGCTTTCTTT; CDR3 protein: CASSQNNRLNTEAFF
CDR3 length: 12; clone size: few; V gene: TRBV12-3/TRBV12-4; J gene: TRBJ1-2; D gene: -; CDR3 DNA: TGTGCCAGCAGTCGGTTACCTATTGGCTACACCTTC; CDR3 protein: CASSRLPIGYTF
CDR3 length: 16; clone size: many; V gene: TRBV7-7; J gene: TRBJ2-2; D gene: TRBD2; CDR3 DNA: TGTGCTAGCAGCTTCCTAGCGGATTCGAACACCGGGGAGCTGTTTTTT; CDR3 protein: CASSFLADSNTGELFF
CDR3 length: 15; clone size: -; V gene: TRBV27; J gene: TRBJ2-1; D gene: TRBD2; CDR3 DNA: TGTGCCAGCAGTCAGACTAGCGGGAGATGGGATGAGCAGTTCTTC; CDR3 protein: CASSQTSGRWDEQFF
CDR3 length: 21; clone size: -; V gene: TRBV7-6; J gene: TRBJ1-4; D gene: TRBD1; CDR3 DNA: TGTGCCAGCAGCTTACGCGAAGGGACAGGGGGCCAGGGACAATATTATGAAAAACTGTTTTTT; CDR3 protein: CASSLREGTGGQGQYYEKLFF
CDR3 length: 15; clone size: many; V gene: TRBV7-6; J gene: TRBJ2-7; D gene: TRBD2; CDR3 DNA: TGTGCCAGCAGCTCCGGGAGGGGCACCGGCTACGAGCAGTACTTC; CDR3 protein: CASSSGRGTGYEQYF
CDR3 length: 15; clone size: -; V gene: TRBV19; J gene: TRBJ1-5; D gene: -; CDR3 DNA: TGTGCCAGTAGCTTTCAGTTGTATAGCAATCAGCCCCAGCATTTT; CDR3 protein: CASSFQLYSNQPQHF
CDR3 length: 15; clone size: -; V gene: TRBV20-1; J gene: TRBJ2-1; D gene: TRBD2; CDR3 DNA: TGCAGTGCTGCCGATGGGCTAGCGGCCTACAATGAGCAGTTCTTC; CDR3 protein: CSAADGLAAYNEQFF